A single sample is the source of the 20 T cell receptor beta chains below, sequenced in a study of human T cells and chemical hapten exposure. Time point defined: pre-sensitization, week 0. Documented treatment: therapeutic diphenylcyclopropenone sensitization with weekly scalp DPC. In TCRdb, the RACE reads were re-called with MiXCR into one record per CDR3 protein. The sample comprises approximately 400,000 distinct CDR3 sequences, roughly 5% of which are singletons, and approximately 2.8% rests with the top ten. Sequencing was performed on whole blood, taken in connection with sensitization to the hapten diphenylcyclopropenone (DPC). These receptors were collected from a woman in her forties or fifties with alopecia areata. Some clones in this sample may be carry-over from other donors' samples.

In its sample, this clonotype was seen many times. The V call is TRBV29-1, the J call TRBJ2-6; no clear D. In germline, CDR1 is SQVTM, CDR2 ANQGSEA. There are 14 residues in the CDR3. The V end lost 5 bases, the J end lost 1 base, and 9 bases lay between the germline ends. The DNA for the CDR3 is TGCAGCGTTACCACCCCTTCTGGGGCCAACGTCCTGACTTTC. This encodes CSVTTPSGANVLTF.

As concerns this clonotype: This may be a read error: a much more frequent sequence differs by one nucleotide. The chain recombines TRBV29-1 with TRBJ2-2; D is unresolved. The ends were cut back, 6 bases at V and 7 bases at J, with 9 bases in the middle. Germline CDR1 is SQVTM and CDR2 is ANQGSEA. This CDR3 has 11 residues. CDR3 nucleotide sequence: TGCAGCGTATCAGGTCGCGGGGAGCTGTTTTTT. Encoded protein: CSVSGRGELFF.

The V gene is TRBV6-5, the J gene TRBJ1-2, with 10 nucleotides matching TRBD1. Germline V gene lookup returns CDR1 MNHEY and CDR2 SVGAGI. V gave up 4 bases and J gave up 7 bases; unmatched junction bases: 12. The CDR3 is made up of 16 amino acids. The CDR3 bases are TGTGCCAGCAGTTCCCACGGGACAGGGGTTATGGGTGGCTACACCTTC. Translated, it gives CASSSHGTGVMGGYTF.

This clonotype occurred many times. The chain uses TRBV13 and TRBJ2-5, with 7 bases aligning to TRBD1. In germline, CDR1 is PRHDT, CDR2 FYEKMQ (reference sequence). The trim removed 5 bases at V and 5 bases at J, leaving 8 bases unmatched. CDR3 size: 14 residues. CDR3 protein: CASSLRQGRETQYF. The CDR3 DNA reads as TGTGCCAGCAGCCTCCGACAGGGTCGGGAGACCCAGTACTTC.

The rearrangement joins TRBV6-5 to TRBJ2-2; 8 bases agree with TRBD1. The CDR3 length is 15 residues. CDR1 is MNHEY, CDR2 SVGAGI, per germline. V shed 2 bases and J 4 bases; nucleotides not matched to a gene: 3. The CDR3 nucleotides are TGTGCCAGCAGTTACCAGACAGGGGTCACCGGGGAGCTGTTTTTT. Translated: CASSYQTGVTGELFF.

V gene TRBV5-4 combines with J gene TRBJ2-1, with 7 bases identical to TRBD1. The CDR3 runs 15 residues. After removal of 4 bases from V and 7 bases from J, the junction contained 11 bases not matched to a gene. Germline V gene lookup returns CDR1 SGHNT and CDR2 YYREEE (reference sequence). The CDR3 DNA reads TGTGCCAGCAGCCAAAGATCCGACAGGGCGAATGAGCAGTTCTTC. It is translated as CASSQRSDRANEQFF.

The genes are TRBV29-1 and TRBJ1-2; the match to TRBD1 covers 8 bases. V was clipped by 7 bases and J by 8 bases; unmatched bases: 18. The CDR3 has 15 residues. The germline V gene encodes CDR1 SQVTM and CDR2 ANQGSEA. CDR3 loop: CSAPSWQGAGGGYTF. CDR3 in DNA: TGCAGCGCCCCTTCATGGCAGGGGGCCGGAGGAGGCTACACCTTC.

At least ten counts were recorded for this clonotype. The J gene is TRBJ1-1, the V gene TRBV9, with 7 nucleotides matching TRBD1. Germline V CDR1 and CDR2: SGDLS, YYNGEE. V was clipped by 0 bases and J by 0 bases; unmatched bases: 2. This CDR3 is 15 amino acids long. The CDR3 sequence: CASSVDGTVNTEAFF. The CDR3 coding sequence is TGTGCCAGCAGCGTAGATGGGACAGTGAACACTGAAGCTTTCTTT.

This clonotype was detected many times. The gene calls are TRBV5-1 and TRBJ2-2, with 9 positions matching TRBD2. The germline V gene encodes CDR1 SGHRS and CDR2 YFSETQ. CDR3 size: 15 residues. The trim removed 3 bases at V and 4 bases at J, leaving 4 bases unmatched. The chain's CDR3 is CASSSSGATTGELFF. CDR3 sequence (DNA): TGCGCCAGCAGCTCTAGCGGGGCCACCACCGGGGAGCTGTTTTTT.

This clonotype was picked up a small number of times. The chain carries TRBV19 and TRBJ1-2, with D unclear. The CDR3 sequence is 14 residues long. Trimming left V 3 bases short and J 6 bases short, with 14 bases between. The germline gives CDR1 LNHDA, CDR2 SQIVND (reference sequence). CDR3: CASSIGRTENGYTF. CDR3 nucleotide sequence: TGTGCCAGTAGTATCGGACGTACTGAGAATGGCTACACCTTC.

Concerning this clonotype: Being one base from a much bigger clone, this may be a read error. The chain has TRBV6-5 and TRBJ2-5; TRBD2 aligns across 12 bases. The J segment lost 5 bases and the V segment lost 0 bases, leaving 1 base of the junction unmatched. From germline, CDR1 is MNHEY and CDR2 SVGAGI. The CDR3 covers 15 residues. CDR3 in amino acids: CASSYSTSGGETQYF. DNA for the CDR3: TGTGCCAGCAGTTACTCGACTAGCGGGGGTGAGACCCAGTACTTC.

This clonotype has a count of ten or more. The chain uses TRBV29-1 and TRBJ2-3; TRBD1 aligns across 8 bases. Germline assignment: CDR1 SQVTM and CDR2 ANQGSEA. The ends lost 7 bases at V and 1 base at J; junction bases unmatched: 4. This CDR3 is built from 13 residues. CDR3 coding DNA: TGCAGCGACACAGGGGGTCGCACAGATACGCAGTATTTT. It is translated as CSDTGGRTDTQYF.

This clonotype was seen repeatedly, ten times or more. V and J are TRBV5-1 and TRBJ2-3; no firm D call. The CDR3 has 14 residues. Trimming took 0 bases from V and 2 from J, leaving 7 bases between them. CDR1 is SGHRS and CDR2 is YFSETQ in the germline V gene. CDR3 amino acids: CASSLEEVTDTQYF. The CDR3 DNA follows: TGCGCCAGCAGCTTGGAAGAGGTCACAGATACGCAGTATTTT.

The chain is built from TRBV20-1 and TRBJ2-1; no firm D call. The CDR3 runs 13 residues. Trimming pared 2 bases from V and 3 bases from J, leaving 8 bases between. CDR1 is DFQATT and CDR2 is SNEGSKA in the germline V gene (reference sequence). The CDR3 nucleotides are TGCAGTGCTAGAAGCCCCGTCTACAATGAGCAGTTCTTC. It specifies CSARSPVYNEQFF.

This rearrangement joins TRBV12-3 or TRBV12-4 to TRBJ2-3, with TRBD1 identical over 7 bases. With V trimmed by 3 bases and J by 8 bases, 8 bases remained unmatched. CDR3 length equals 14 residues. The CDR3 sequence is CASSLTGFGGTQYF. The CDR3 nucleotides read TGTGCCAGCAGTTTGACAGGGTTTGGTGGTACGCAGTATTTT.

This clonotype showed up just a few times. This sequence joins TRBV19 and TRBJ2-1; tentatively, D is TRBD1 (6 bases). From germline, CDR1 is LNHDA and CDR2 SQIVND (reference sequence). Trimming left V 4 bases short and J 0 bases short, with 10 bases between. The CDR3 is 15 residues long. CDR3 nucleotide sequence: TGTGCCAGTAGTACCGGACAGAGCTCCTACAATGAGCAGTTCTTC. Translation gives CASSTGQSSYNEQFF.

Details on this clonotype: This may come from a read error, since a much larger clone is one base off. The CDR3 region has the DNA TGTGCCAGCAGTGAACTTCGGACAGGGGGGAATGACGAGCAGTACGTC. Protein sequence: CASSELRTGGNDEQYV. This chain connects TRBV6-1 to TRBJ2-7; 10 bases are shared with TRBD1. The CDR3 loop spans 16 amino acids. Germline V gives CDR1 MNHNS, CDR2 SASEGT. The V segment lost 2 bases and the J segment 5 bases; nucleotides outside the gene matches: 9.

This clonotype was picked up many times. The chain recombines TRBV27 with TRBJ2-3; 13 nucleotides align to TRBD2. CDR3 length: 17 amino acids. Germline loops: CDR1 MNHEY, CDR2 SMNVEV (reference sequence). V shed 8 bases and J 4 bases; nucleotides not matched to a gene: 12. The DNA of the CDR3 is TGTGCCAGCTCTTCTCCCAGGACTAGCGGGAGCGCAGATACGCAGTATTTT. Translation gives CASSSPRTSGSADTQYF.

This clonotype came up many times. J is TRBJ1-3 and V is TRBV3-1; D unclear. Germline CDR1 reads LGHDT; CDR2 reads YNNKEL (reference sequence). V lost 4 bases and J 4 bases, leaving 11 bases between the germline ends. CDR3 length: 14 amino acids. The CDR3 DNA reads TGTGCCAGCAGCCCCCGCGGGTTAGGAAACACCATATATTTT. It yields the protein CASSPRGLGNTIYF.

The chain links TRBV5-1 to TRBJ2-6; TRBD1 agrees at 7 bases. Germline CDR1 is SGHRS and CDR2 is YFSETQ. Unmatched junction bases numbered 7, after V lost 1 base and J lost 0 bases. The CDR3 has 18 residues. The CDR3 here is CASSLTGTDSSGANVLTF. The CDR3 bases are TGCGCCAGCAGCTTGACCGGGACAGACAGCTCTGGGGCCAACGTCCTGACTTTC.